This TCR beta chain derives from a study of cytomegalovirus exposure and HLA in healthy donors. Germline lookup yields CDR1 SGHVS and CDR2 FQNEAQ. There are 14 residues in the CDR3. The V and J ends lost 3 bases and 2 bases respectively, with 10 bases between them. This clone was observed a handful of times. A multiplex PCR was run with 60 Vbeta primers and 13 Jbeta primers. Sequenced by immunoSEQ multiplex PCR; TCRdb stores in-frame clones only, minus some. The table shows about 250,000 clones, with under 80% occurring only once. The receptor was derived from a female donor in good health and CMV-seronegative. Source material: PBMCs. The J gene is TRBJ1-2, the V gene TRBV7-8; D is uncertain. This CDR3 is CASSFGGLNYGYTF. DNA for the CDR3: TGTGCCAGCAGCTTTGGAGGCCTCAACTATGGCTACACCTTC.